The 25 T cell receptor beta chains in this list originate from one sample, sequenced in a study of naive and memory T cell subsets. TCR cDNA received a 3' ligated oligonucleotide that carried a UMI. Four PCR rounds used nested alpha and beta constant region primers plus the SP2 primer. TCRdb reanalysed the 5' RACE reads using MiXCR and keeps one entry per CDR3 protein. Of over 50,000 distinct CDR3 sequences listed, less than 10% are singletons. Every receptor here comes from a female donor in good health.

This clonotype was seen a few times. The chain recombines TRBV7-2 with TRBJ1-6, with unresolved D. This CDR3 has 12 residues. Germline CDR1 is SGHTA and CDR2 is FQGNSA. Deletions cut 5 bases from V and 7 bases from J, with 6 bases between. The DNA for the CDR3 is TGTGCCAGCAGCCATAGGAATTCACCCCTCCACTTT. It yields the protein CASSHRNSPLHF.

At least ten counts were recorded for this clonotype. V and J are TRBV6-1 and TRBJ1-4, with TRBD1 as a possible D gene (5 bases). CDR1 and CDR2 (germline): MNHNS, SASEGT. The CDR3 is made up of 17 amino acids. The V gene lost 2 bases and the J gene lost 0 bases, with 13 bases spanning the gap. The CDR3, as DNA: TGTGCCAGCAGTGAATGGGGGACGGCTACAACTAATGAAAAACTGTTTTTT. It is translated as CASSEWGTATTNEKLFF.

The sample holds a few counts of this clonotype. The V and J genes are TRBV7-2 and TRBJ2-5, with TRBD2 identical over 10 bases. This CDR3 has 16 residues. The V segment lost 3 bases and the J segment 3 bases; nucleotides outside the gene matches: 7. Germline V gene data show CDR1 as SGHTA and CDR2 as FQGNSA. The CDR3 reads CASSFWRTSGKETQYF. Here the CDR3 DNA reads TGTGCCAGCAGCTTTTGGAGGACTAGCGGAAAAGAGACCCAGTACTTC.

This clonotype was picked up many times. This rearrangement joins TRBV9 to TRBJ2-7, with D perhaps TRBD1 (5 bases). This CDR3 is 14 amino acids long. V dropped 0 bases and J dropped 2 bases, with 9 bases sitting between them. From germline, CDR1 is SGDLS and CDR2 YYNGEE. CDR3 residues: CASSVGQSPYEQYF. DNA for the CDR3: TGTGCCAGCAGCGTAGGACAGAGCCCCTACGAGCAGTACTTC.

This clonotype was observed many times. This chain joins TRBV6-6 and TRBJ2-5, with 8 nucleotides matching TRBD1. The CDR3 loop spans 14 amino acids. After removal of 4 bases from V and 2 bases from J, the junction contained 3 bases not matched to a gene. Germline V gives CDR1 MNHNY, CDR2 SVGAGI (reference sequence). The CDR3 DNA sequence: TGTGCCAGCAGTTCGTGGACAGGGCAAGAGACCCAGTACTTC. It specifies CASSSWTGQETQYF.

There are many counts of this clonotype. This chain links TRBV4-1 with TRBJ1-6; 9 nucleotides line up with TRBD1. V was clipped by 4 bases and J by 4 bases; unmatched bases: 8. This CDR3 comprises 17 residues. Germline V gene sequence: CDR1 MGHRA, CDR2 YSYEKL. The CDR3: CASSPGTGTNYNSPLHF. In DNA, the CDR3 is TGCGCCAGCAGCCCCGGGACAGGGACGAATTATAATTCACCCCTCCACTTT.

This clonotype came up a few times. The chain uses TRBV20-1 and TRBJ2-2; D remains ambiguous. The CDR3 sequence is 12 residues long. The germline CDR1 and CDR2 sequences are DFQATT and SNEGSKA (reference sequence). Trimming removed 0 bases at V and 6 bases at J, with 5 bases between. The chain's CDR3 is CSARDPAGELFF. CDR3 sequence (DNA): TGCAGTGCTAGAGATCCCGCCGGGGAGCTGTTTTTT.

This clonotype was picked up many times. The rearrangement joins TRBV18 to TRBJ1-6; D is unresolved. There are 20 residues in the CDR3. The germline CDR1 and CDR2 sequences are KGHSH and LQKENI. The V end lost 3 bases, the J end lost 0 bases, and 21 bases lay between the germline ends. The CDR3 DNA follows: TGTGCCAGCTCACCCGTCGGCGTGGTAGAAATCCGCTCCTATAATTCACCCCTCCACTTT. Translation gives CASSPVGVVEIRSYNSPLHF. Full variable domain (rest looked up from reference TRBV18 and TRBJ1-6): NAGVMQNPRHLVRRRGQEARLRCSPMKGHSHVYWYRQLPEEGLKFMVYLQKENIIDESGMPKERFSAEFPKEGPSILRIQQVVRGDSAAYFCASSPVGVVEIRSYNSPLHFGNGTRLTVT.

This sequence joins TRBV19 and TRBJ2-7; 9 nucleotides agree with TRBD1. Germline V gives CDR1 LNHDA, CDR2 SQIVND (reference sequence). CDR3 length equals 15 residues. The ends lost 3 bases at V and 2 bases at J; junction bases unmatched: 5. This CDR3 reads CASSIPGQGTYEQYF. The CDR3 nucleotides are TGTGCCAGTAGTATTCCGGGACAGGGCACCTACGAGCAGTACTTC.

This clonotype has only a few counts. The V gene is TRBV3-1, the J gene TRBJ1-5; 7 nucleotides line up with TRBD1. This CDR3 contains 14 residues. J was trimmed by 2 bases and V by 3 bases; bases with no gene match: 1. Germline-derived CDR1 and CDR2 are LGHDT and YNNKEL (reference sequence). The CDR3 spells CASSQGQRNQPQHF. CDR3 coding DNA: TGTGCCAGCAGCCAGGGACAGCGCAATCAGCCCCAGCATTTT.

This clonotype was detected many times. V and J are TRBV27 and TRBJ1-5; D gene unclear. The ends were cut back, 4 bases at V and 0 bases at J, with 16 bases in the middle. CDR3 size: 17 residues. From germline, CDR1 is MNHEY and CDR2 SMNVEV (reference sequence). CDR3 nucleotides: TGTGCCAGCAGTTGGGCGGATCGAACCCATAGCAATCAGCCCCAGCATTTT. It encodes CASSWADRTHSNQPQHF.

This clonotype was picked up many times. The chain joins TRBV2 to TRBJ1-5; D is ambiguous. This CDR3 has 13 residues. V gave up 6 bases and J gave up 4 bases, with 10 bases separating them. The germline CDR1 and CDR2 sequences are SNHLY and FYNNEI. CDR3 region: CASRGEQNQPQHF. The DNA of the CDR3 is TGTGCCAGCAGGGGCGAGCAAAATCAGCCCCAGCATTTT.

This clonotype has a count of ten or more. For the CDR3, the DNA is TGTGCCAGCAGCTTTGGGCAAGCCCAGTACTTC. Amino acids: CASSFGQAQYF. The rearrangement uses TRBV12-3 or TRBV12-4 and TRBJ2-5; D unresolved. The length of the CDR3 is 11 residues. V was clipped by 6 bases and J by 9 bases, with 11 bases between them.

There are many counts of this clonotype. V and J are TRBV20-1 and TRBJ1-2; no reliable D call. CDR3 length: 12 amino acids. Looked up from germline, CDR1 is DFQATT and CDR2 is SNEGSKA (reference sequence). V lost 5 bases and J 2 bases, leaving 9 bases between the germline ends. The chain's CDR3 is CSAVGPNYGYTF. Here the CDR3 DNA reads TGCAGTGCTGTCGGACCGAACTATGGCTACACCTTC.

This clonotype came up a few times. The CDR3 region is CASSGGQAYEQYF. CDR3 DNA sequence: TGTGCCAGCAGCGGAGGACAGGCCTACGAGCAGTACTTC. J is TRBJ2-7 and V is TRBV7-9; 7 bases fit TRBD1. V was pared by 5 bases and J by 2 bases, with 3 bases of the junction left unmatched. Germline loops: CDR1 SEHNR, CDR2 FQNEAQ (reference sequence). There are 13 residues in the CDR3.

This rearrangement joins TRBV5-1 to TRBJ2-3; the D is unclear. Deletions cut 0 bases from V and 5 bases from J, with 10 bases between. Germline-derived CDR1 and CDR2 are SGHRS and YFSETQ. The CDR3 is made up of 14 amino acids. This CDR3 reads CASSLAGWGDTQYF. In DNA, the CDR3 is TGCGCCAGCAGCTTGGCCGGTTGGGGAGATACGCAGTATTTT.

This clonotype has just a few counts. V usage is TRBV6-2 or TRBV6-3 and J usage is TRBJ2-5; 9 bases are a match to TRBD2. V lost 5 bases to trimming and J lost 5 bases; unmatched junction nucleotides: 9. Looked up from germline, CDR1 is MNHEY and CDR2 is SVGEGT. This CDR3 is 15 amino acids long. In DNA form, the CDR3 reads TGTGCCAGCAGTAACCCGGGACTAGCCGTTGAGACCCAGTACTTC. Its protein product is CASSNPGLAVETQYF.

The V gene is TRBV7-3, the J gene TRBJ2-2; perhaps D is TRBD1 or TRBD2 (6 bases each). The CDR3 is made up of 15 amino acids. Per germline, CDR1 SGHTA and CDR2 FQGTGA. Between the trimmed V and J ends, which lost 8 bases and 4 bases, there was a span of 17 bases. The CDR3 DNA reads as TGTGCCAGCCGCCCTGGGGGGCCGCGCACCGGGGAGCTGTTTTTT. This translates into CASRPGGPRTGELFF.

This clonotype has ten or more counts. The V call is TRBV18, the J call TRBJ1-5; weak D call: TRBD1 (6 bases). The CDR3 covers 17 residues. Germline V gene lookup returns CDR1 KGHSH and CDR2 LQKENI. The V and J ends lost 2 bases and 1 base respectively, with 15 bases between them. Written as DNA, the CDR3 is TGTGCCAGCTCACCATCGGAGGGGGGTAAGAGCAATCAGCCCCAGCATTTT. It translates to CASSPSEGGKSNQPQHF.

This clonotype was observed at least ten times. The chain employs TRBV27 and TRBJ1-1; a possible D gene is TRBD1 (5 bases). CDR3 size: 13 residues. Trimming left V 2 bases short and J 5 bases short, with 9 bases between. Germline V gene sequence: CDR1 MNHEY, CDR2 SMNVEV (reference sequence). The CDR3 here is CASSLARGTEAFF. For the CDR3, the DNA is TGTGCCAGCAGTTTAGCGAGGGGTACTGAAGCTTTCTTT.

In this sample, this clonotype turned up many times. The chain has TRBV15 and TRBJ2-1; D is unresolved. Germline CDR1 reads LNHNV; CDR2 reads YYDKDF (reference sequence). This CDR3 has 13 residues. Trimming took 0 bases from V and 10 from J, leaving 10 bases between them. DNA for the CDR3: TGTGCCACCAGCAGAGATCGTTTTCGGGAGCAGTTCTTC. This translates into CATSRDRFREQFF.

This clonotype was observed many times. The V call is TRBV4-3, the J call TRBJ1-5, with unresolved D. CDR3 length: 13 amino acids. The germline V and J ends were trimmed by 1 base and 1 base, with 2 bases remaining between them. The V gene's germline CDR1 is LGHNA and CDR2 YSLEER. The CDR3 loop is CASSQGSNQPQHF. The CDR3 region has the DNA TGCGCCAGCAGCCAAGGGAGCAATCAGCCCCAGCATTTT.

In this sample, this clonotype turned up many times. Its ends do not fully match the called genes, so a read error is possible. The chain links TRBV6-1 to TRBJ1-2; D is ambiguous. This CDR3 is 13 amino acids long. In germline, CDR1 is MNHNS, CDR2 SASEGT. The CDR3 sequence: CVSRTPGNWGYTF. CDR3 DNA sequence: TGTGTCAGCCGGACTCCGGGGAACTGGGGCTACACCTTC.

There are many counts of this clonotype. This chain joins TRBV7-2 and TRBJ1-3; possibly TRBD1 for D (5 bases). V lost 0 bases and J lost 4, with 10 bases in between. CDR3 length: 15 amino acids. Germline CDR1 SGHTA, CDR2 FQGNSA. The CDR3 protein is CASSLAGTAGNTIYF. For the CDR3, the DNA is TGTGCCAGCAGCTTAGCGGGGACGGCGGGAAACACCATATATTTT.

At least ten counts were recorded for this clonotype. V usage is TRBV9 and J usage is TRBJ1-3, with no clear D. The V end was cut by 2 bases, the J end by 0 bases, with 12 bases between. The V gene's germline CDR1 is SGDLS and CDR2 YYNGEE. This CDR3 spans 16 amino acids. The chain's CDR3 is CASSVDGLLSGNTIYF. CDR3 coding DNA: TGTGCCAGCAGCGTGGATGGATTGCTCTCTGGAAACACCATATATTTT.